This entry features one TCR beta chain sequence. Its antigen is still unknown. The CDR3 loop spans 16 amino acids. Per germline, CDR1 SGDLS and CDR2 YYNGEE. Deletions cut 3 bases from V and 3 bases from J, with 15 bases between. The data were taken from a study of OX40 agonist ivuxolimab in advanced cancers. Study background: The study gave patients intravenous ivuxolimab at 0.01 to 10 mg/kg every 2 weeks. Notes on the study in general: In the expanded peripheral T cells, antigen specificity was never determined. Normalized T-cell clonal expansion was also low in a subset of nonresponders.

Produced via immunoSEQ multiplex PCR; TCRdb's table is partial and in-frame only. Altogether under 80,000 clones are present, about 92% being singletons, with the ten largest covering 8% to 10%. The receptor comes from an adult with an advanced solid tumor such as melanoma, head and neck, liver or kidney cancer. This sample comprised CD4+ or CD8+ T cells sorted from blood, obtained in a trial of the OX40 agonist ivuxolimab. The chain joins TRBV9 to TRBJ2-2, with a tentative D call TRBD1 (6 bases). The CDR3 sequence is CASSGNRDRDTGELFF. The CDR3 DNA follows: TGTGCCAGCAGCGGAAACAGGGACCGCGACACCGGGGAGCTGTTTTTT.